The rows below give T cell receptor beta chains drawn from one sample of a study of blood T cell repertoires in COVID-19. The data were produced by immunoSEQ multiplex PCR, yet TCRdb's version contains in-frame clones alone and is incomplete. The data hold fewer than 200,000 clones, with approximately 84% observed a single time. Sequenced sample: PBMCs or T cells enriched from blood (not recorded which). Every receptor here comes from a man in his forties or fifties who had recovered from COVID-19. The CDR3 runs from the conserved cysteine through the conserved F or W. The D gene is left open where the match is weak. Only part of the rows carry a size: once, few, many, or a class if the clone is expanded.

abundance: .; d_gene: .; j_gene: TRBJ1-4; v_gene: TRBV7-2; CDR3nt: TGTGCCAGCAGCCTACAGCGGACAGCAGTAAATGAAAAACTGTTTTTT; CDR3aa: CASSLQRTAVNEKLFF
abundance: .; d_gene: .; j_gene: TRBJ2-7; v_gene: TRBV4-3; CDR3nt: TGCGCCAGCAGCCAAGATAACGAGGTGTCCAACGAGCAGTACTTC; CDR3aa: CASSQDNEVSNEQYF
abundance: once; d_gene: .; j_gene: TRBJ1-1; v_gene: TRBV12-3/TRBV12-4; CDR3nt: TGTGCCAGCACCCTTCCGGGGGGTGAAGCTTTCTTT; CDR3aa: CASTLPGGEAFF
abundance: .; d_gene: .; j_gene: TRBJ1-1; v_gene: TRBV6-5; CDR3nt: TGTGCCAGCAGACCCACAGGTCGGGTGGGGGAAGCTTTCTTT; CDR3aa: CASRPTGRVGEAFF
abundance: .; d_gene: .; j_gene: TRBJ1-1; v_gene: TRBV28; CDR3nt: TGTGCCAGCAGTTTACTCTCTGGGAGCAGCACTGAAGCTTTCTTT; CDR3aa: CASSLLSGSSTEAFF
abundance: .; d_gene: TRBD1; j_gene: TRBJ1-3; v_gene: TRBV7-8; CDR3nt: TGTGCCAGCAGCCAGCGCCAGGGACAGGGGAGAACCCTCTCTGGAAACACCATATATTTT; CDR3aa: CASSQRQGQGRTLSGNTIYF
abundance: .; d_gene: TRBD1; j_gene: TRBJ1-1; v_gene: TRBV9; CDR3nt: TGTGCCAGCAGCGTACTAGGACAGGCGAACACTGAAGCTTTCTTT; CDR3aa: CASSVLGQANTEAFF
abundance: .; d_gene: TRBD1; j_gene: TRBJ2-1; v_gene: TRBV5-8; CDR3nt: TGTGCCAGCAGCCTACGGACAGGGGTCCTCTACAATGAGCAGTTCTTC; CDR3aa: CASSLRTGVLYNEQFF
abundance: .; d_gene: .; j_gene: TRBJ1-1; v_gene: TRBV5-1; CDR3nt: TGCGCCAGCAGCTTGGAAGGGCAGGGTGGGACTGAAGCTTTCTTT; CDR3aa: CASSLEGQGGTEAFF
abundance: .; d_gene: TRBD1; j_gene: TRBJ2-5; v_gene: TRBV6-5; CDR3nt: TGTGCCAGCAGCGTACAGGGGGAGACCCAGTACTTC; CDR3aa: CASSVQGETQYF
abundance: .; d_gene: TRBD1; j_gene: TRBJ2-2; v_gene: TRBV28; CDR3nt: TGTGCCAGCAGTCCTTTGACAGGGGCGCCCGGGGAGCTGTTTTTT; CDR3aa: CASSPLTGAPGELFF
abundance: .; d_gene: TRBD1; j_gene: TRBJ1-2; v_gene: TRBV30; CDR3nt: TGTGCCTGGAGTTCTCGTCGAACCGGACAGGGGTGGTTCGGCTACACCTTC; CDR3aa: CAWSSRRTGQGWFGYTF
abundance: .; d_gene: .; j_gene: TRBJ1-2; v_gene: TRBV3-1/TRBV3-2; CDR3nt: TGTGCCAGCATGGCGGGGGGTGGCTACACCTTC; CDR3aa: CASMAGGGYTF
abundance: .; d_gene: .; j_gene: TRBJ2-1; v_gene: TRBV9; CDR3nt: TGTGCCAGCAGCGTAGATCCTCACAATGAGCAGTTCTTC; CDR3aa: CASSVDPHNEQFF
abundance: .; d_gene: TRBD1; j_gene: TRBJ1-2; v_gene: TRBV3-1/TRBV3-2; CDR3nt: TGTGCCAGCAGCCAAGCCGGGACAGGGACGCCTAACTATGGCTACACCTTC; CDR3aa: CASSQAGTGTPNYGYTF
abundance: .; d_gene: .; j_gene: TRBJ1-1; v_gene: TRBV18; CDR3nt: TGTGCCAGCTCACCGGGGCAGTTGAACACTGAAGCTTTCTTT; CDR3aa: CASSPGQLNTEAFF
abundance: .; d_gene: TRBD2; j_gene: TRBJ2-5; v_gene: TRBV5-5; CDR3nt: TGTGCCAGCAGCAAAGGACTAGCGGGGGCCGATGGGGTGGCCCAGTACTTC; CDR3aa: CASSKGLAGADGVAQYF
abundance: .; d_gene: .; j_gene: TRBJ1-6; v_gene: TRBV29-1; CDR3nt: TGCAGCGTTGCAACAGGGTCTGCTTCACCCCTCCACTTT; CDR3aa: CSVATGSASPLHF
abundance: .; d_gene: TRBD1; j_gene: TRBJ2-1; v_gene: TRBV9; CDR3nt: TGTGCCAGCAGCGTCGTGGGGACAGGGGGCAATGAGCAGTTCTTC; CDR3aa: CASSVVGTGGNEQFF
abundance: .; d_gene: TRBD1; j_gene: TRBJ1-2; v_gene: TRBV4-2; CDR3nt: TGTGCCAGCAGCCAGAGTTCCTATAAAACAGGGGACTATGGCTACACCTTC; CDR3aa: CASSQSSYKTGDYGYTF
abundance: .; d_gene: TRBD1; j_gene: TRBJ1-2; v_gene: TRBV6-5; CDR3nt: TGTGCCAGCAGCCGGATACAGGGGGCCTATGGCTACACCTTC; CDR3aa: CASSRIQGAYGYTF
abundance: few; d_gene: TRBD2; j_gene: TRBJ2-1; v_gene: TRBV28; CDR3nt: TGTGCCAGCAGTTTAGTCACTAGCGACTACAATGAGCAGTTCTTC; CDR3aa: CASSLVTSDYNEQFF
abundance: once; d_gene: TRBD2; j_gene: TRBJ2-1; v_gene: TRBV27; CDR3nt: TGTGCCAGCAGTCCTACTGCTAGCGGGGGGGTAGGTAATGAGCAGTTCTTC; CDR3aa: CASSPTASGGVGNEQFF